The 2 T cell receptor beta chains below were found in one sample sequenced in a study of blood T cells in healthy people across ages (dated by TCRdb to between 2014 and 2017). Library preparation was by 5' RACE. The sequencer listed for this sample is Illumina HiSeq 2500. A second PCR of about 6 to 12 cycles was performed with a sample-barcoded 5' primer and a J-beta primer mix. TCRdb passed the public sequencing reads through fastp at Q25 and MiXCR, retaining productive beta sequences. Every entry covers one CDR3 protein and lists the most common genes and DNA from its rows. The sample table records roughly 500,000 distinct CDR3 sequences; about 25% of these occur just once. Of the sample, about 18% falls within the top ten clones. Sequences were obtained from blood. These receptors originate from an older woman in good health.

This clonotype appeared once. The chain joins TRBV13 to TRBJ2-5; possibly TRBD2 for D (6 bases). Deletions cut 6 bases from V and 5 bases from J, with 16 bases between. Germline V gene lookup returns CDR1 PRHDT and CDR2 FYEKMQ (reference sequence). The CDR3 has 14 residues. DNA for the CDR3: TGTGCCAGCAGTTTCTCAGCGGGCGGGGAGACCCAGTACTTC. It yields the protein CASSFSAGGETQYF.

This rearrangement joins TRBV7-3 to TRBJ1-3, with unresolved D. This CDR3 comprises 13 residues. Germline V gives CDR1 SGHTA, CDR2 FQGTGA. Trimming took off 4 bases at V and 4 bases at J, with 8 bases between the two ends. The CDR3: CASSSGLGNTIYF. The CDR3 nucleotides read TGTGCCAGCAGCTCAGGTCTCGGAAACACCATATATTTT.